The TCR beta chain described here comes from a study of blood T cells in healthy people across ages. Whole-study results and caveats: Comparison with aged donors showed that long-lived donors had more naive CD4+ cells and higher diversity.

With 6 bases removed from V and 5 bases from J, the gap between germline ends came to 20 bases. Germline lookup yields CDR1 MNHNY and CDR2 SVGAGI (reference sequence). The CDR3 extends over 15 amino acids. Together with a sample-barcoded 5' primer, a J-beta primer mix was included in a second PCR lasting roughly 6 to 12 cycles. TCRdb recomputed calls from the 5' RACE reads with MiXCR, one row per CDR3 protein. The sample contains approximately 780,000 distinct CDR3 sequences, more than 25% of which appear only once. A note on this clonotype: Its specificity is not known.

The sample was also reused in another study, on T cells of mothers and their children. That source adds: Each mother yielded more than 10 million TCR beta CDR3 reads. Each child yielded approximately 3 million reads.

This receptor was identified in a boy younger than 18 in good health. What was sequenced was blood. The genes are TRBV6-6 and TRBJ2-7; maybe TRBD1 (6 bases). DNA for the CDR3: TGTGCCAGCAGCCCACAGGCAGGGGAGATCCACGAGCAGTACTTC. It yields the protein CASSPQAGEIHEQYF.